Included here is one TCR beta chain sequence, with context. Its cognate antigen is unknown. Germline CDR1 is MNHNY and CDR2 is SVGAGI (reference sequence). V was trimmed by 10 bases and J by 7 bases, leaving 14 bases between them. There are 12 residues in the CDR3. This sample was taken from a study of post-analysis software for immune sequencing data. cDNA libraries for TCR beta contained unique molecular identifiers. TCRdb called the PCR reads again in MiXCR, with one record for every CDR3 protein. The sample yields 500,000 to 600,000 distinct CDR3 sequences, roughly two fifths seen once. General observations from the study: Five or six TRBV segments, TRBV5-6, TRBV5-1 and TRBV20-1 among them, were found more frequent in patients than controls.

The source material was blood. The sequence derives from a girl aged 10-17 years with multiple sclerosis. This chain uses TRBV6-6 with TRBJ2-1; perhaps TRBD1 as D (6 bases). The CDR3 DNA is TGTGCCACCCGGGACAATCGGAATGAGCAGTTCTTC. This translates into CATRDNRNEQFF.